The present T cell receptor (beta chain) was sequenced within a study of blood T cells in healthy people across ages. Study-wide context: Template switching picked up about one barcoded beta molecule for each two T cells. Study-wide findings and caveats: Conclusively comparing naive with antigen-experienced cells was impossible with unsorted PBMCs. Relative to aged donors, long-lived donors carried more naive CD4+ cells and displayed higher diversity.

PCR was performed a second time for roughly 7 to 11 cycles using a sample-barcoded 5' primer and a J-beta primer mix. Using its own MiXCR run on the 5' RACE reads, TCRdb lists one record per CDR3 protein. The sample includes fewer than 900,000 distinct CDR3 sequences, around 34% of them seen just once. Notes on this clonotype: Its antigen is currently unknown. This may arise from a read error, as a much more abundant clone is one base away.

CDR1 and CDR2 from the germline V gene are SGHRS and YFSETQ. The CDR3 is made up of 15 amino acids. V is TRBV5-1 and J is TRBJ1-6; D is ambiguous. This TCR was recovered from a man between 18 and 35 years old in good health. The sequenced material came from blood. The CDR3 here is CASSLETFNKSPLHF. The DNA of the CDR3 is TGCGCCAGCAGCTTGGAGACCTTTAATAAGTCACCCCTCCACTTT.